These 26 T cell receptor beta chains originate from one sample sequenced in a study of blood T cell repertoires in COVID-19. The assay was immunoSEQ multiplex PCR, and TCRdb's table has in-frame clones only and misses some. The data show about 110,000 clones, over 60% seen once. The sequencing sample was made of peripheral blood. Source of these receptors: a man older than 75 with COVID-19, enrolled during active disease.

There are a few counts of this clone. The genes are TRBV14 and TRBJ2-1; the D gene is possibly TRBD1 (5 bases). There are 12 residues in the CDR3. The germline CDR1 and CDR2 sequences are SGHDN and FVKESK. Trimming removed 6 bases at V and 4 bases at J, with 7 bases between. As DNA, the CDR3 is TGTGCCAGCAGTCGACAGTACAATGAGCAGTTCTTC. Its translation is CASSRQYNEQFF.

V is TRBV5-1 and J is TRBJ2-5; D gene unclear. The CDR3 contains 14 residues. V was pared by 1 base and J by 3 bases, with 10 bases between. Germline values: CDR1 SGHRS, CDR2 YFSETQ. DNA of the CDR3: TGCGCCAGCAGCTTGACGGTCACCGAAGAGACCCAGTACTTC. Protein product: CASSLTVTEETQYF. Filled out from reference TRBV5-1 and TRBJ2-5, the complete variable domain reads KAGVTQTPRYLIKTRGQQVTLSCSPISGHRSVSWYQQTPGQGLQFLFEYFSETQRNKGNFPGRFSGRQFSNSRSEMNVSTLELGDSALYLCASSLTVTEETQYFGPGTRLLVL.

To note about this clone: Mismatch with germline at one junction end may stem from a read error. The CDR3 is CASSPSGSGYNEQFF. CDR3 nucleotides: TGTGCTAGCAGCCCTAGCGGGAGTGGGTACAATGAGCAGTTCTTC. The chain uses TRBV7-7 and TRBJ2-1; 10 bases match TRBD2. The CDR3 has 15 residues. Germline CDR1 and CDR2: SSHAT and FNYEAQ (reference sequence).

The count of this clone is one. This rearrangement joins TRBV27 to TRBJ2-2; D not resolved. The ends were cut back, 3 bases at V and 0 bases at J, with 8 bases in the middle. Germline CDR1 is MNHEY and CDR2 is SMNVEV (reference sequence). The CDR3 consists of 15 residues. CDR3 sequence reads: CASSFKRANTGELFF. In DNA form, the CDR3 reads TGTGCCAGCAGTTTTAAGCGTGCGAACACCGGGGAGCTGTTTTTT.

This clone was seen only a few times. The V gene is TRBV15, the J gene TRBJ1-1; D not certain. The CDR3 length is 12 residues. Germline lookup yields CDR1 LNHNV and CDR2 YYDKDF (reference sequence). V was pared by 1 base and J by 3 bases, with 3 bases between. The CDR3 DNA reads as TGTGCCACCAGCAGAGCTTACACTGAAGCTTTCTTT. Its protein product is CATSRAYTEAFF.

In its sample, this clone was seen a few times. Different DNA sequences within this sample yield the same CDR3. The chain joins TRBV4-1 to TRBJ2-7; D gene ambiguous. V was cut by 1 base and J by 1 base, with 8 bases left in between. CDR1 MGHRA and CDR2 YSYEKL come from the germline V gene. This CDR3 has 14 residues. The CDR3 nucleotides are TGCGCCAGCAGCCAAGCAGAGGTATCCTACGAGCAGTACTTC. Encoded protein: CASSQAEVSYEQYF.

The CDR3 DNA follows: TGTGCCAGCAGTGACCCAACGGCGGGCTATGGCTACACCTTC. It is translated as CASSDPTAGYGYTF. The chain links TRBV25-1 to TRBJ1-2; D gene unclear. The CDR3 sequence is 14 residues long. CDR1 is MGHDK and CDR2 is SYGVNS in the germline V gene. V lost 3 bases and J lost 4, with 12 bases in between.

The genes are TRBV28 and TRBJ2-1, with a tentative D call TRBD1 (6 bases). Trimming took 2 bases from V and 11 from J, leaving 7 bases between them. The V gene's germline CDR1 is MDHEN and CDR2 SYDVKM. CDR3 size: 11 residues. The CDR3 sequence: CASSLGTKQFF. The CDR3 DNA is TGTGCCAGCAGTTTAGGGACAAAGCAGTTCTTC. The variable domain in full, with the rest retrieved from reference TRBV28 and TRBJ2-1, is DVKVTQSSRYLVKRTGEKVFLECVQDMDHENMFWYRQDPGLGLRLIYFSYDVKMKEKGDIPEGYSVSREKKERFSLILESASTNQTSMYLCASSLGTKQFFGPGTRLTVL.

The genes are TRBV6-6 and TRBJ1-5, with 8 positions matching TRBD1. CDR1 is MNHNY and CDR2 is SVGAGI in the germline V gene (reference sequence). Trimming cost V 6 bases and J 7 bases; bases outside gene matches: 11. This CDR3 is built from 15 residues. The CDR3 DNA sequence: TGTGCCAGCAGCTACCAGGGGGCTCGAGGACAGCCCCAGCATTTT. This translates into CASSYQGARGQPQHF.

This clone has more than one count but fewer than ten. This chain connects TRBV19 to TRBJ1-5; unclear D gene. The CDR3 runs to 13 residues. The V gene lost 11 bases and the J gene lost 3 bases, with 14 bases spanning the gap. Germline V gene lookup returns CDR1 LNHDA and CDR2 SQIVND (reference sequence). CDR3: CAWEGDDNQPQHF. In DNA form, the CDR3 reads TGTGCCTGGGAGGGAGACGACAATCAGCCCCAGCATTTT. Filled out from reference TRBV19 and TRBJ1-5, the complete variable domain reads DGGITQSPKYLFRKEGQNVTLSCEQNLNHDAMYWYRQDPGQGLRLIYYSQIVNDFQKGDIAEGYSVSREKKESFPLTVTSAQKNPTAFYLCAWEGDDNQPQHFGDGTRLSIL.

The CDR3 nucleotides are TGTGCCAGCAGCTTAGGAGCGGGACAGCCCCAGCATTTT. Residues: CASSLGAGQPQHF. V usage is TRBV7-2 and J usage is TRBJ1-5; no clear D. The CDR3 is 13 amino acids. CDR1 and CDR2 from the germline V gene are SGHTA and FQGNSA. V dropped 1 base and J dropped 7 bases, with 8 bases sitting between them.

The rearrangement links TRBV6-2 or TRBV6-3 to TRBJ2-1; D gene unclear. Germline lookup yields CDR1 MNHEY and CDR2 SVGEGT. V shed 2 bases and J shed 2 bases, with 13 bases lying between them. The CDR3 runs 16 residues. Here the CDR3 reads CASSYEARPPYNEQFF. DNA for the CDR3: TGTGCCAGCAGTTACGAGGCCCGCCCCCCCTACAATGAGCAGTTCTTC.

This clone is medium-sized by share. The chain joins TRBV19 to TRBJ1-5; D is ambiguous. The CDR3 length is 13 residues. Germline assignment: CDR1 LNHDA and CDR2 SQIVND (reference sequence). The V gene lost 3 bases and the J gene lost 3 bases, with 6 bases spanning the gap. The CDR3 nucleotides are TGTGCCAGTAGTATGACACTCAATCAGCCCCAGCATTTT. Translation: CASSMTLNQPQHF.

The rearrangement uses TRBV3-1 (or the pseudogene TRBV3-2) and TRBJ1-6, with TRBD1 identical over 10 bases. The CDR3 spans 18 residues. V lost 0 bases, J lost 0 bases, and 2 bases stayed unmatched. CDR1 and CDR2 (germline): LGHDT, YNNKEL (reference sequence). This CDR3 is CASSQDRTGGSYNSPLHF. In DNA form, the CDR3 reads TGTGCCAGCAGCCAAGACAGGACAGGGGGCTCCTATAATTCACCCCTCCACTTT.

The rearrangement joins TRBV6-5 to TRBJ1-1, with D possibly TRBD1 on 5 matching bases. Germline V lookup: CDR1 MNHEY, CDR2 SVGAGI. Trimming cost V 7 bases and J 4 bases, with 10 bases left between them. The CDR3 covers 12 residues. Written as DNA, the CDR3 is TGTGCCAGCAAGGGGTTTCGCACTGAAGCTTTCTTT. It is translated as CASKGFRTEAFF.

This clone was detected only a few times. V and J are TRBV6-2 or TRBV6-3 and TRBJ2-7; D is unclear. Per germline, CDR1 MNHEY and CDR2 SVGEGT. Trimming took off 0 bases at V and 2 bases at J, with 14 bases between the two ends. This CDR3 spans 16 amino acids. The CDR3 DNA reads TGTGCCAGCAGTTACTCGGTTTCTAGTCTTACCTACGAGCAGTACTTC. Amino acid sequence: CASSYSVSSLTYEQYF.

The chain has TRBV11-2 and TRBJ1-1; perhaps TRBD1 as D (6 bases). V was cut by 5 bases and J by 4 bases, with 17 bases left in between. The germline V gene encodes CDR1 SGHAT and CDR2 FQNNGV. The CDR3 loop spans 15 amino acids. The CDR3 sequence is CASSPQGSAGTEAFF. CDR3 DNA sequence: TGTGCCAGCAGCCCCCAGGGGTCGGCAGGCACTGAAGCTTTCTTT.

The CDR3 is CASSSTVNQPQHF. Here the CDR3 DNA reads TGTGCCAGCTCATCTACAGTTAATCAGCCCCAGCATTTT. This chain joins TRBV18 and TRBJ1-5; D unresolved. The CDR3 is 13 amino acids. Germline V gene data show CDR1 as KGHSH and CDR2 as LQKENI. Deletions cut 5 bases from V and 4 bases from J, with 9 bases between. Supplemented by reference TRBV18 and TRBJ1-5, the full variable domain reads NAGVMQNPRHLVRRRGQEARLRCSPMKGHSHVYWYRQLPEEGLKFMVYLQKENIIDESGMPKERFSAEFPKEGPSILRIQQVVRGDSAAYFCASSSTVNQPQHFGDGTRLSIL.

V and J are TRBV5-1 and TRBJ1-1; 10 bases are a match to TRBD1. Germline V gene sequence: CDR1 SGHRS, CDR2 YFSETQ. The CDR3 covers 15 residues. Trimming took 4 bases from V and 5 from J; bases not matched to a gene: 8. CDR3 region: CASSETGGADTEAFF. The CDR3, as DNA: TGCGCCAGCAGCGAGACAGGGGGCGCGGATACTGAAGCTTTCTTT.

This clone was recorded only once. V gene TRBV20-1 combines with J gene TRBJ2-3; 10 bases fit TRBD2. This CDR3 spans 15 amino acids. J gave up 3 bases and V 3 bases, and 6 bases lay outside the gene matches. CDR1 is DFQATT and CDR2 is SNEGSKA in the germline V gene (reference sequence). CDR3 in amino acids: CSASRLAGATDTQYF. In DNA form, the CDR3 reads TGCAGTGCTAGTCGTCTAGCGGGAGCTACAGATACGCAGTATTTT.

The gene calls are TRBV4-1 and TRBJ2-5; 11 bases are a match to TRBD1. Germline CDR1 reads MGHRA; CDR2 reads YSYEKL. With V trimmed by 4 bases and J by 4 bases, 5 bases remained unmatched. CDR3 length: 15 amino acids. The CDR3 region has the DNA TGCGCCAGCAGCCCCGGGACAGGGGGACGAGAGACCCAGTACTTC. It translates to CASSPGTGGRETQYF.

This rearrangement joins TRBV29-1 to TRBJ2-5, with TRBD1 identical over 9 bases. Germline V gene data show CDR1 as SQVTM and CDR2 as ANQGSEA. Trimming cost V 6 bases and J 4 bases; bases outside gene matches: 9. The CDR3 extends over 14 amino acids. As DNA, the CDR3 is TGCAGCGTCGGTGGCCCGGACAGGGGAGAGACCCAGTACTTC. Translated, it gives CSVGGPDRGETQYF.

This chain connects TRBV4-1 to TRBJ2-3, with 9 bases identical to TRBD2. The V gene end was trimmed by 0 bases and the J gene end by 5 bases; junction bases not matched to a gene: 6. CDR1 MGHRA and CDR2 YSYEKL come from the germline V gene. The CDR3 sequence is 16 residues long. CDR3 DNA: TGCGCCAGCAGCCAAGAGGCGGGAGGGCCAGGAGATACGCAGTATTTT. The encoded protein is CASSQEAGGPGDTQYF.

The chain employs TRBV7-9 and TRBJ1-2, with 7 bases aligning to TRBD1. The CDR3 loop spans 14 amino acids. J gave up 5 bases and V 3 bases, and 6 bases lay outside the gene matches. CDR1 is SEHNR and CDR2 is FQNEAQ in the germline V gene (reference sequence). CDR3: CASSFGDSGYGYTF. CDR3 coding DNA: TGTGCCAGCAGCTTCGGGGACAGCGGATATGGCTACACCTTC.

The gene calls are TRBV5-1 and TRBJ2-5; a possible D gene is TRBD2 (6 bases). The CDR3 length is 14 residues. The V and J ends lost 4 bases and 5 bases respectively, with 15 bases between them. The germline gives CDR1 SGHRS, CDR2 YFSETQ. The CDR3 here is CASSTGLGGETQYF. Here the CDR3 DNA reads TGCGCCAGCAGCACAGGATTAGGAGGGGAGACCCAGTACTTC.

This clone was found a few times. This chain's CDR3 is CASNIAGGPRNEQFF. The CDR3 DNA reads TGCGCCAGCAACATAGCGGGAGGGCCCCGGAATGAGCAGTTCTTC. The chain employs TRBV5-1 and TRBJ2-1, with 11 nucleotides matching TRBD2. The length of the CDR3 is 15 residues. Looked up from germline, CDR1 is SGHRS and CDR2 is YFSETQ. Trimming at V came to 6 bases and at J to 7 bases, leaving 9 bases not matched to a gene.